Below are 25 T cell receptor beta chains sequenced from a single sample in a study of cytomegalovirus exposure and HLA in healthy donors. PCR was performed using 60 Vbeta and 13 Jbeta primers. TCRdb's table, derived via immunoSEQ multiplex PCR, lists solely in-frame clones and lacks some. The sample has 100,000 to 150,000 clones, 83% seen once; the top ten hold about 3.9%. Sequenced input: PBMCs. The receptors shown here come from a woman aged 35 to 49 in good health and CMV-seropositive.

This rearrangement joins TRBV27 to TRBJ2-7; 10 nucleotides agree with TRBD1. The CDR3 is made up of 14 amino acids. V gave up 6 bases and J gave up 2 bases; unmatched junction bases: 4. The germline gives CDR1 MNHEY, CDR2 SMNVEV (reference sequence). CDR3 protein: CASRKGTGAYEQYF. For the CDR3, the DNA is TGTGCCAGCAGGAAGGGGACAGGGGCCTACGAGCAGTACTTC.

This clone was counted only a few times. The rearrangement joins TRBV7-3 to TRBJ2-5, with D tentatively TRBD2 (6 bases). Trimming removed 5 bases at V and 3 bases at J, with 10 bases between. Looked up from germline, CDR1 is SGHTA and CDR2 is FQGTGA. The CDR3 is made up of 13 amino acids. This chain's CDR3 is CASSLEREETQYF. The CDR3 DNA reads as TGTGCCAGCAGCCTCGAGCGGGAAGAGACCCAGTACTTC.

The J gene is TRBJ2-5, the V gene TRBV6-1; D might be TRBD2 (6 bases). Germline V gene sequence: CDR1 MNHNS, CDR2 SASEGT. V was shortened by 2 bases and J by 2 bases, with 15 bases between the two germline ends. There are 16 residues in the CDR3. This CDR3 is CASSEFEGGFQETQYF. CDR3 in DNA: TGTGCCAGCAGTGAATTCGAGGGAGGTTTTCAAGAGACCCAGTACTTC.

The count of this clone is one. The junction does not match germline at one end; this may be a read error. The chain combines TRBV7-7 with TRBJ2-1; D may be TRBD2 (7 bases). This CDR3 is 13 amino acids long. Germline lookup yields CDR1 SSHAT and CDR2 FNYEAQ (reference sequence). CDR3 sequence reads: CASSLGEGGRQFF. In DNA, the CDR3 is TGTGCTAGCAGCTTAGGGGAGGGGGGACGGCAGTTCTTC.

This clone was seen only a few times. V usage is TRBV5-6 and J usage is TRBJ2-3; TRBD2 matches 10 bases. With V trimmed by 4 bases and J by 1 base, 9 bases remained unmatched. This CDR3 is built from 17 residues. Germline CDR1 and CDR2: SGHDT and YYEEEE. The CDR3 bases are TGTGCCAGCAGCCCCCTACTAGGGACTAGCGGCACAGATACGCAGTATTTT. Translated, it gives CASSPLLGTSGTDTQYF.

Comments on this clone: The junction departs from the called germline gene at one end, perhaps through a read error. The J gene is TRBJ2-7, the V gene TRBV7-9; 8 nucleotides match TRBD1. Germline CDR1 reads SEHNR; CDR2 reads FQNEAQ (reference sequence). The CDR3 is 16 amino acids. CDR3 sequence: CSSSLARTGSRHEQYF. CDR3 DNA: TGTTCCAGCAGCTTAGCCCGGACAGGGAGCCGCCACGAGCAGTACTTC.

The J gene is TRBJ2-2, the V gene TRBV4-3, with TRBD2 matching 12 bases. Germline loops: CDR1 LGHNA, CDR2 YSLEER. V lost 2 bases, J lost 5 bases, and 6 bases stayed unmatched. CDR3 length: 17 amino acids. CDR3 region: CASSQTSGRPGTGELFF. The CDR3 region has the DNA TGCGCCAGCAGCCAAACTAGCGGGAGGCCGGGGACCGGGGAGCTGTTTTTT.

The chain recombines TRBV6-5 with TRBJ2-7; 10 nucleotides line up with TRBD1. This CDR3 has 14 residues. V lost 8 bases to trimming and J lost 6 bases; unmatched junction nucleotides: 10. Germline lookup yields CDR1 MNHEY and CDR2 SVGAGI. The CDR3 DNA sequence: TGTGCCAGCTCGACCGGGACAGGGGTGGGCGAGCAGTACTTC. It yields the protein CASSTGTGVGEQYF.

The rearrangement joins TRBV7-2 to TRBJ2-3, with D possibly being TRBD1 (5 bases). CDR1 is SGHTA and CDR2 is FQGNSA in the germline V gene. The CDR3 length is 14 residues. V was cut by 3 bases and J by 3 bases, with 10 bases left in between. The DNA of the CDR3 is TGTGCCAGCAGCTTCAGACAGACGACAGATACGCAGTATTTT. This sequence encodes CASSFRQTTDTQYF.

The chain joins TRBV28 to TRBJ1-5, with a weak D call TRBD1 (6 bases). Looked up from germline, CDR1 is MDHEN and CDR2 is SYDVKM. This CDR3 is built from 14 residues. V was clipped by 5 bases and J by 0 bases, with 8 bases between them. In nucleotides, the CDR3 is TGTGCCAGCAGTCCGGACAGTAGCAATCAGCCCCAGCATTTT. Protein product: CASSPDSSNQPQHF. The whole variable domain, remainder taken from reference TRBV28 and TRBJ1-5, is DVKVTQSSRYLVKRTGEKVFLECVQDMDHENMFWYRQDPGLGLRLIYFSYDVKMKEKGDIPEGYSVSREKKERFSLILESASTNQTSMYLCASSPDSSNQPQHFGDGTRLSIL.

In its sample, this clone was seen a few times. The DNA for the CDR3 is TGTGCCAGCAGCGGACTAGCGGGCCAAACCACCGGGGAGCTGTTTTTT. It is translated as CASSGLAGQTTGELFF. The V call is TRBV2, the J call TRBJ2-2; 11 bases map to TRBD2. The V and J ends lost 6 bases and 4 bases, in that order; junction bases with no gene match: 7. Germline assignment: CDR1 SNHLY and CDR2 FYNNEI. This CDR3 spans 16 amino acids.

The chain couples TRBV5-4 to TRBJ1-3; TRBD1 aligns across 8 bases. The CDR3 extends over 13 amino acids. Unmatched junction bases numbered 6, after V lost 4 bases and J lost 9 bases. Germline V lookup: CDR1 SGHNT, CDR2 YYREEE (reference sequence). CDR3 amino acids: CASSVDRDGTIYF. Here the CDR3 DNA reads TGTGCCAGCAGCGTGGACAGGGACGGCACCATATATTTT.

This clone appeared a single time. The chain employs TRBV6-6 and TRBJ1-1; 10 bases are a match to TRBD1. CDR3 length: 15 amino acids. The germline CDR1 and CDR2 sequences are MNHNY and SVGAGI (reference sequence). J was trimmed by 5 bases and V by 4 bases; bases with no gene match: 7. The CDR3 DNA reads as TGTGCCAGCAGTTTGACAGGGGGCCGGGAAACTGAAGCTTTCTTT. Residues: CASSLTGGRETEAFF.

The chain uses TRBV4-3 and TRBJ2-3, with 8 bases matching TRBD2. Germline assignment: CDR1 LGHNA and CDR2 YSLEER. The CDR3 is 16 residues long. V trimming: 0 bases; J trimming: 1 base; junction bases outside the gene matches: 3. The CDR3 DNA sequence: TGCGCCAGCAGCCAAGAGTCTAGCGGGCGCACAGATACGCAGTATTTT. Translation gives CASSQESSGRTDTQYF.

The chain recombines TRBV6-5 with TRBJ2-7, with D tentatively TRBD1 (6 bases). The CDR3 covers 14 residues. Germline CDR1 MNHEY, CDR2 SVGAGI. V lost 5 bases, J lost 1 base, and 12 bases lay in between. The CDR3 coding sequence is TGTGCCAGCAGTAGACAGGTGGAATCCTACGAGCAGTACTTC. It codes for CASSRQVESYEQYF.

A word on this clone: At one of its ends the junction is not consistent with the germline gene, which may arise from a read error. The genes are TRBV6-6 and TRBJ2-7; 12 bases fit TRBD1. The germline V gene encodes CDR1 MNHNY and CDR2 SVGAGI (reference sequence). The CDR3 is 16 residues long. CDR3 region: CASSYAGQGAAYEQHF. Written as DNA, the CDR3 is TGTGCCAGCAGTTACGCGGGACAGGGGGCAGCCTACGAGCAGCACTTC.

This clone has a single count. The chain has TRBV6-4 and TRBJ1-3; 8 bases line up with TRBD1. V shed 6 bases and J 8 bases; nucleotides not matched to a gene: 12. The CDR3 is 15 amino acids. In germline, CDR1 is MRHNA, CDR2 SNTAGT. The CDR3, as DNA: TGTGCCAGCAGGGATACCGACAGGGGAGAGTACACCATATATTTT. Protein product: CASRDTDRGEYTIYF.

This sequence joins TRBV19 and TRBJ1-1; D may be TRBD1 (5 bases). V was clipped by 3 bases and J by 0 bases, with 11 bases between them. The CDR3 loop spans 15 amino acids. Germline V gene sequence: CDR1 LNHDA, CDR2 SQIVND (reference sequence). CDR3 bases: TGTGCCAGTAGTATCAGGGTCAGGGTGAACACTGAAGCTTTCTTT. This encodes CASSIRVRVNTEAFF.

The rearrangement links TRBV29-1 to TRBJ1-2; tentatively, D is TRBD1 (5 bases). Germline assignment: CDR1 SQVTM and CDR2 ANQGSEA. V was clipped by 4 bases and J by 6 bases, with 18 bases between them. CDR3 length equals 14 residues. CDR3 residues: CSVGGRPPSHGYTF. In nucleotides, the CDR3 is TGCAGCGTTGGGGGCAGACCGCCCTCCCATGGCTACACCTTC.

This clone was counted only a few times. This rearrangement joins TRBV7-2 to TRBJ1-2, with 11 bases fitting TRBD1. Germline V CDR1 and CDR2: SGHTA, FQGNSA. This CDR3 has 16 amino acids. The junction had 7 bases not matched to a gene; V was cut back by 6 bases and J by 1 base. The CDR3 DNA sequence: TGTGCCAGCAGGTGGACAGGGGGCGTTTTTAACTATGGCTACACCTTC. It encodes CASRWTGGVFNYGYTF.

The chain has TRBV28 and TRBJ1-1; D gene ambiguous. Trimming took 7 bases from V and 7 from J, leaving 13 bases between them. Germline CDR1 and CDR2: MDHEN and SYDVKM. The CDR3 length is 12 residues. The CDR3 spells CASTSPGNEAFF. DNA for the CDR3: TGTGCCAGCACCTCACCGGGTAATGAAGCTTTCTTT.

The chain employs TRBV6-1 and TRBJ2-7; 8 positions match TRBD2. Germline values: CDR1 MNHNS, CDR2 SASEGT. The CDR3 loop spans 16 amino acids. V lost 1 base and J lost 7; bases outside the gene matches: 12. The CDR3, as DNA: TGTGCCAGCAGTGAAGTGTTAAGCGGGAGCTTTTGGGAGCAGTACTTC. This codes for CASSEVLSGSFWEQYF.

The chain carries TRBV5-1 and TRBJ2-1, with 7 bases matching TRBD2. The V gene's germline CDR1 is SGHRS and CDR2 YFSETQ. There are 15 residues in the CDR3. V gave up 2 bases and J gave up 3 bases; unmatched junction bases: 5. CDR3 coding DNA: TGCGCCAGCAGCTTTGAGCGGGGCTACTACAATGAGCAGTTCTTC. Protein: CASSFERGYYNEQFF.

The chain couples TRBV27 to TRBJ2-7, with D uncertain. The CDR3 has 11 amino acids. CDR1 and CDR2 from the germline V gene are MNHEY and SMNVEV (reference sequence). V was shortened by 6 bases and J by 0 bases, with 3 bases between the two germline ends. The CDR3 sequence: CASSLSYEQYF. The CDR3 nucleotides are TGTGCCAGCAGCCTCTCCTACGAGCAGTACTTC.

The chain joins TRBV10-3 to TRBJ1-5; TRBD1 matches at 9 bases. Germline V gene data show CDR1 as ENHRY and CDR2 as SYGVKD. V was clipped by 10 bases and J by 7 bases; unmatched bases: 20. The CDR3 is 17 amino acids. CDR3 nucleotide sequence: TGTGCCACCTCCTTTAGCTCTTGGGACAGGGCAGAGCAGCCCCAGCATTTT. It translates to CATSFSSWDRAEQPQHF.